This TCR beta chain was found in a study of blood T cell repertoires in COVID-19. The wider study: The United States, Italy and Spain supplied acute and convalescent COVID-19 samples.

The method was immunoSEQ multiplex PCR; TCRdb's version includes in-frame clones alone and lacks a portion of them. The data hold some 64,000 clones, with less than 80% observed a single time. Trimming stripped 9 bases from V and 1 base from J, with 18 bases between. There are 15 residues in the CDR3. The germline V gene has CDR1 LNHDA and CDR2 SQIVND (reference sequence). Material: peripheral blood. This chain joins TRBV19 and TRBJ1-2; TRBD1 is a possible D gene (6 bases). This clonotype was obtained from a man aged 55 to 70 with acute or convalescent COVID-19. The CDR3 here is CASGPGTLINYGYTF. The CDR3 bases are TGTGCCAGCGGACCGGGGACATTAATTAACTATGGCTACACCTTC. The complete variable domain, with remaining parts taken from reference TRBV19 and TRBJ1-2, reads DGGITQSPKYLFRKEGQNVTLSCEQNLNHDAMYWYRQDPGQGLRLIYYSQIVNDFQKGDIAEGYSVSREKKESFPLTVTSAQKNPTAFYLCASGPGTLINYGYTFGSGTRLTVV.